The entry below describes one T cell receptor beta chain. As processed by the authors: Counts of nucleated cells, estimated from reference gene primer amplification, were obtained. Method: immunoSEQ multiplex PCR; TCRdb's copy keeps in-frame clones and lacks some. V and J calls and clone size are those listed in that table; D and trimming were worked out from the DNA. The repertoire holds 25,000 to 35,000 clones, with 89% as singletons. Between the trimmed V and J ends, which lost 5 bases and 4 bases, there was a span of 11 bases. Germline loops: CDR1 MDHEN, CDR2 SYDVKM. This CDR3 comprises 14 residues. The data stem from a study of blood T cell repertoires in COVID-19. In the study overall: Acute-phase and convalescent COVID-19 samples originated in the United States, Italy and Spain. Nucleic acid was either cDNA or gDNA, and it came from T cells, B-cell-depleted T cells, or PBMCs.

The clonotype originates from a human donor with acute or convalescent COVID-19. The donor label of this sample is uncertain. The V and J genes are TRBV28 and TRBJ1-4; D remains unclear. The specimen sequenced was peripheral blood. The CDR3: CASSPNEINEKLFF. In DNA form, the CDR3 reads TGTGCCAGCAGTCCTAACGAGATTAATGAAAAACTGTTTTTT.